This T cell receptor (beta chain) appears in the sequencing data of a study of neurological immune-mediated disorders (dated by TCRdb to the late 2010s). Notes on the research overall: Among the approximately 34 multiple sclerosis patients, relapsing-remitting MS accounted for around 30 and secondary progressive MS accounted for 3. The study compared peripheral blood TCR-beta repertoires of HTLV-I-associated myelopathy (HAM/TSP) patients, multiple sclerosis patients and healthy controls using UMI-based sequencing. The 95 to 120 TCR-beta libraries included longitudinal samples, technical triplicates and paired sorted CD4+ and CD8+ T-cell subsets alongside PBMC samples. The cohort comprised around 70 subjects: 15 or so HAM/TSP patients, 34 multiple sclerosis patients and approximately 20 healthy controls. Study-level results and caveats: In a phylogenetic analysis, the repertoires of 18 out of 34 MS patients fell into a single cluster of related CDR3 sequences, pointing to a possible signature at the repertoire level. Across subjects, expanded clones never shared an identical CDR3 amino acid sequence, which suggests that the TCR-beta repertoires in every group were private. The MS cluster was not associated with any clinical or MRI features, and the authors stated that larger cohorts are needed. TCR clonal expansion was highest in HAM/TSP patients and lowest in MS patients, with MS patients falling below even healthy controls.

To synthesize cDNA, template-switch 5'RACE was performed with a primer carrying a 10-nucleotide random unique molecular identifier so that each TCR transcript was tagged. Each sequencing run produced over 170 million TCR-beta sequences covering 15-18 subjects. Total RNA was extracted with the RNeasy kit. Using the KAPA Real-time Library Amplification kit, TCR-beta VDJ regions were amplified with primers for the TCR constant region and the 5'RACE anchor. Sample indexes and Illumina adaptors were added in a first PCR, and a second PCR then increased library yield. The roughly 650 bp TCR product was size-selected on a 2% E-gel SizeSelection system after Ampure bead purification. Before pooling, library quality was checked on a Bioanalyzer, concentration was measured with Qubit, and libraries were quantified with the Kapa Library Quantification kit. An Illumina HiSeq 2500 was used to sequence the libraries paired-end at 2 x 150 bp. To increase sequence diversity, about 23-32% phiX was spiked into each library pool. For the original study's pipeline: The UMI-based MiGEC pipeline processed quality-filtered reads and removed over 75% of raw TCR sequences during error correction. IMGT germline references were used for aligning VDJ genes, and each clonotype was defined as a unique CDR3 amino acid sequence together with its V-J genes. Clonal expansion, Shannon diversity, and CDR3 relatedness (CalcPairwiseDistances, ClusterSamples) were evaluated with VDJtools, and phylogenetic trees were built with CLCbio workbench. Expanded clones were defined as having at least 8 unique UMIs, based on coefficient-of-variation modelling across technical triplicates. TCRdb applied fastp at Q25 and MiXCR to the public reads, then kept only in-frame beta chains. CDR3 protein duplicates are merged, each entry listing the most common genes and DNA. The V and J calls were determined by TCRdb, not by the authors. This sample lists around 61,000 distinct CDR3 sequences; over 5% were detected once. Around 5.3% of the sample comes from the top ten.

The table lists this clonotype with many counts. This clone's antigen is unknown. Base qualities are not at hand, and no much larger clone is one base apart. The CDR3 has 11 amino acids, counting the end cysteine and phenylalanine. The kept DNA is CDR3 alone, 33 bases in frame from the first base. Clipping removes 6 bases from V and 10 bases from J, with 7 as the unmatched junction base count. CDR1 and CDR2, per the germline V gene (reference sequence), are DFQATT and SNEGSKA. Libraries from unsorted PBMCs were made from 2 million PBMCs kept in RNAlater at -80 degrees C until RNA extraction. Multiple sclerosis patients were enrolled in a US clinical protocol evaluating disease progression by magnetic resonance imaging. Peripheral blood was subjected to Ficoll-Hypaque density gradient centrifugation to isolate PBMCs, which were then cryopreserved in liquid nitrogen.

This clonotype was obtained from a human donor with multiple sclerosis. The donor label of this sample is uncertain. Sequencing was carried out using PBMCs. The rearranged chain carries TRBV20-1 and TRBJ1-1, and 8 junctional nucleotides match TRBD1. The CDR3 protein: CSAELGQGAFF. The DNA sequence is given as TGCAGTGCCGAGCTCGGACAGGGAGCTTTCTTT.